This paragraph reports one T cell receptor beta chain. The source of the sample is a study of OX40 agonist ivuxolimab in advanced cancers. Turning to the study itself: Prior checkpoint blockade (anti-PD-1, anti-PD-L1 or anti-CTLA-4) was permitted; approximately 40% had it. Three dose-escalation patients had partial responses: one with hepatocellular carcinoma and two with cutaneous melanoma.

Repertoires were generated with immunoSEQ multiplex PCR, while TCRdb's copy carries only in-frame clones and drops some. The sample holds under 70,000 clones; approximately 90% are singletons and the top ten take around 6.5%. Germline V lookup: CDR1 LGHNA, CDR2 YSLEER. The CDR3 totals 14 residues. V was clipped by 4 bases and J by 0 bases; unmatched bases: 2. The V and J genes are TRBV4-3 and TRBJ1-1; 7 bases fit TRBD1. The material was CD4+ or CD8+ T cells sorted from blood, obtained in a trial of the OX40 agonist ivuxolimab. The TCR sequence derives from an adult with an advanced solid tumor such as melanoma, head and neck, liver or kidney cancer. This chain's CDR3 is CASSPGQLNTEAFF. In nucleotides, the CDR3 is TGCGCCAGCAGCCCGGGACAGTTGAACACTGAAGCTTTCTTT.